These 9 T cell receptor beta chains came from one sample sequenced in a study of blood T cell repertoires in COVID-19. Profiling relied on immunoSEQ multiplex PCR, and the TCRdb table lists in-frame clones only, not all of them. Here the sample spans some 210,000 clones, 87% being singletons. Specimen: PBMCs or T cells enriched from blood (not recorded which). The source is a man younger than 35 with acute COVID-19.

The rearrangement uses TRBV28 and TRBJ1-5; perhaps TRBD1 as D (5 bases). V dropped 2 bases and J dropped 4 bases, with 9 bases sitting between them. In germline, CDR1 is MDHEN, CDR2 SYDVKM. The length of the CDR3 is 14 residues. The CDR3 region has the DNA TGTGCCAGCAGTTTAACCCGGGGGAATCAGCCCCAGCATTTT. Amino acids: CASSLTRGNQPQHF.

This chain uses TRBV9 with TRBJ2-7, with 10 bases lining up with TRBD2. V lost 0 bases and J lost 1; bases outside the gene matches: 4. Germline V gene lookup returns CDR1 SGDLS and CDR2 YYNGEE. The CDR3 contains 16 residues. DNA of the CDR3: TGTGCCAGCAGCGTAGCTGGGACTAGCGAATCCTACGAGCAGTACTTC. It codes for CASSVAGTSESYEQYF.

The V call is TRBV2, the J call TRBJ1-5; D possibly corresponds to TRBD1 (6 bases). The CDR3 spans 13 residues. V lost 6 bases to trimming and J lost 3 bases, with 9 bases between them. Germline CDR1 is SNHLY and CDR2 is FYNNEI. The CDR3 DNA follows: TGTGCCAGCAGAAGACAGGCCAATCAGCCCCAGCATTTT. Its translation is CASRRQANQPQHF.

The gene calls are TRBV6-1 and TRBJ2-5, with 8 nucleotides matching TRBD2. CDR1 and CDR2 (germline): MNHNS, SASEGT. V trimming: 0 bases; J trimming: 0 bases; junction bases outside the gene matches: 0. This CDR3 comprises 15 residues. DNA for the CDR3: TGTGCCAGCAGTGAAGCTAGCGGGAACCAAGAGACCCAGTACTTC. It is translated as CASSEASGNQETQYF.

This clone was seen once. The CDR3 coding sequence is TGTGCCAGCATTCTCGATCGGGGTAATGAAAAACTGTTTTTT. It is translated as CASILDRGNEKLFF. The chain uses TRBV2 and TRBJ1-4; D gene ambiguous. V shed 7 bases and J shed 4 bases, with 13 bases lying between them. Germline CDR1 and CDR2: SNHLY and FYNNEI. The CDR3 contains 14 residues.

The V gene is TRBV7-9, the J gene TRBJ1-1, with D possibly matching TRBD1 (6 bases). CDR3 length: 15 residues. Germline values: CDR1 SEHNR, CDR2 FQNEAQ (reference sequence). The V and J ends lost 5 bases and 5 bases respectively, with 18 bases between them. Here the CDR3 reads CASSVQGGGYTEAFF. CDR3 DNA: TGTGCCAGCAGCGTCCAGGGAGGGGGTTATACTGAAGCTTTCTTT.

The chain is built from TRBV13 and TRBJ2-1; 9 nucleotides align to TRBD2. The germline CDR1 and CDR2 sequences are PRHDT and FYEKMQ (reference sequence). The CDR3 covers 15 residues. The J segment lost 4 bases and the V segment lost 4 bases, leaving 5 bases of the junction unmatched. The CDR3 region is CASSSRLADYNEQFF. The CDR3 DNA reads as TGTGCCAGCAGCTCTCGACTAGCGGATTACAATGAGCAGTTCTTC.

This chain links TRBV24-1 with TRBJ1-5; perhaps TRBD1 as D (5 bases). The CDR3 extends over 17 amino acids. Germline CDR1 and CDR2: KGHDR and SFDVKD. V shed 3 bases and J shed 3 bases, with 17 bases lying between them. CDR3 in amino acids: CATSDTQGGRHNQPQHF. Written as DNA, the CDR3 is TGTGCCACCAGTGATACCCAGGGAGGAAGGCACAATCAGCCCCAGCATTTT.

CDR3 residues: CASSELDRPTINYGYTF. Here the CDR3 DNA reads TGTGCCAGCAGCGAATTGGACAGGCCGACGATTAACTATGGCTACACCTTC. This chain uses TRBV7-9 with TRBJ1-2; 7 nucleotides align to TRBD1. Trimming at V came to 5 bases and at J to 1 base, leaving 13 bases not matched to a gene. The CDR3 has 17 residues. Germline V gene sequence: CDR1 SEHNR, CDR2 FQNEAQ (reference sequence).